This T cell receptor beta chain is drawn from a study of beta chain features in type 1 diabetes. General observations from the study: Researchers report that Type 1 diabetes patients had moderately but significantly shorter TCRB CDR3s across all four CD4+ subsets. Whether HLA type affects TCRB rearrangement stayed undetermined in the present work.

The authors reverse transcribed all of the isolated RNA, so sequencing captured expressed TCRB transcripts. Method: immunoSEQ multiplex PCR; TCRdb's copy keeps in-frame clones and lacks some. The table records approximately 600,000 clones, around 11% of them present only once. Germline lookup yields CDR1 SGHDN and CDR2 FVKESK. V shed 3 bases and J 0 bases; nucleotides not matched to a gene: 7. The CDR3 has 18 amino acids. Note on this clone: Antigen specificity is unknown.

Sorted populations all had greater than 95% purity. This chain connects TRBV14 to TRBJ2-6, with 8 bases that match TRBD1. The sequence was collected from a man aged 25 to 40 with type 1 diabetes. The sequencing sample was made of naive CD4+ T cells from blood. The CDR3 region has the DNA TGTGCCAGCAGCCAGGACAGGACAGGGTTCTCTGGGGCCAACGTCCTGACTTTC. The encoded protein is CASSQDRTGFSGANVLTF.